Following are 17 T cell receptor beta chains from one sample sequenced in a study of metastatic and nonmetastatic thyroid tumors. Until they underwent thyroid surgery, no patient had received any treatment. TCRdb re-clonotyped the PCR reads via MiXCR. The data contain 22,000 or so clones, about 20% of them singletons. Specimen: blood. All receptors derive from a female donor with papillary thyroid cancer or a benign thyroid nodule (not recorded which). Some clones in this sample may be carry-over from other donors' samples.

Worth noting for this clone: One base away lies a much larger clone, so this may be a sequencing read error. The rearrangement joins TRBV5-1 to TRBJ2-4; 11 bases align to TRBD2. V trimming: 6 bases; J trimming: 8 bases; junction bases outside the gene matches: 7. The germline V gene has CDR1 SGHRS and CDR2 YFSETQ. The CDR3 consists of 14 residues. Here the CDR3 reads CASMTSGTGDIQYF. The CDR3 coding sequence is TGCGCCAGCATGACTAGCGGGACGGGAGACATTCAGTACTTC.

This clone has at least ten counts. J is TRBJ2-3 and V is TRBV27; no definite D call. Per germline, CDR1 MNHEY and CDR2 SMNVEV (reference sequence). The CDR3 sequence is 12 residues long. Trimming cost V 3 bases and J 2 bases, with 3 bases left between them. CDR3 region: CASSFNTDTQYF. CDR3 DNA sequence: TGTGCCAGCAGTTTCAACACAGATACGCAGTATTTT.

With respect to this clone: The same CDR3 also results from other DNA sequences found in this sample. This chain links TRBV5-4 with TRBJ2-5; D not certain. V lost 0 bases to trimming and J lost 6 bases, with 18 bases between them. The CDR3 loop spans 16 amino acids. CDR1 SGHNT and CDR2 YYREEE come from the germline V gene (reference sequence). This chain's CDR3 is CASSLGGPAGGQTQYF. CDR3 in DNA: TGTGCCAGCAGCTTGGGAGGACCCGCTGGCGGACAGACCCAGTACTTC.

This clone appeared many times. Mismatch with germline at one junction end may stem from a read error. The chain links TRBV7-6 to TRBJ2-2; 12 bases are shared with TRBD2. The CDR3 runs 19 residues. Germline V gives CDR1 SGHVS, CDR2 FNYEAQ. This chain's CDR3 is CASSPSFFGLAGNTGELFF. CDR3 coding DNA: TGTGCTAGCAGCCCCTCCTTTTTTGGACTAGCGGGAAACACCGGGGAGCTGTTTTTT.

The sample holds many counts of this clone. The rearrangement links TRBV11-2 to TRBJ2-7; D perhaps matches TRBD2 (6 bases). The CDR3 consists of 14 residues. V lost 6 bases and J 5 bases, leaving 17 bases between the germline ends. Germline V gene sequence: CDR1 SGHAT, CDR2 FQNNGV. The CDR3 here is CASRSNPWGDEQYF. The CDR3 DNA sequence: TGTGCCAGCAGATCAAATCCATGGGGGGACGAGCAGTACTTC.

This clone is labeled as medium-sized. The identical CDR3 is also encoded by other nucleotide sequences in the sample. The chain combines TRBV12-3 or TRBV12-4 with TRBJ2-1; D not certain. CDR3 size: 12 residues. Trimming cost V 5 bases and J 5 bases, with 7 bases left between them. In DNA, the CDR3 is TGTGCCAGCAGTCGAGCAGACAATGAGCAGTTCTTC. Its protein is CASSRADNEQFF.

The chain joins TRBV20-1 to TRBJ1-2; TRBD1 is a possible D gene (6 bases). V lost 1 base and J lost 3, with 9 bases in between. Germline V gene sequence: CDR1 DFQATT, CDR2 SNEGSKA (reference sequence). This CDR3 is 13 amino acids long. In DNA, the CDR3 is TGCAGTGCTAGAGCCGGACAGTACTATGGCTACACCTTC. Residues: CSARAGQYYGYTF.

By share of the sample, this clone is medium-sized (0.01 to 0.1%). This rearrangement joins TRBV6-1 to TRBJ1-2; D possibly corresponds to TRBD1 (5 bases). Germline lookup yields CDR1 MNHNS and CDR2 SASEGT. The CDR3 extends over 14 amino acids. V was trimmed by 2 bases and J by 7 bases, leaving 14 bases between them. CDR3 in DNA: TGTGCCAGCAGTGAATTACGGGGCTTTGGTGGCTACACCTTC. This gives the protein CASSELRGFGGYTF.

This clone has at least ten counts. This chain's CDR3 is CASSLLGQGGETQYF. The CDR3 DNA is TGCGCCAGCAGCCTCCTAGGACAGGGGGGAGAGACCCAGTACTTC. The J gene is TRBJ2-5, the V gene TRBV5-1, with 10 bases aligning to TRBD1. With 4 bases clipped from V and 4 bases from J, the junction kept 7 bases outside the gene matches. From germline, CDR1 is SGHRS and CDR2 YFSETQ. The CDR3 length is 15 residues.

In its sample, this clone was seen many times. This chain links TRBV2 with TRBJ2-5; D may match TRBD1 or TRBD2 (6 bases each). The length of the CDR3 is 15 residues. Trimming removed 6 bases at V and 5 bases at J, with 19 bases between. Germline V gene data show CDR1 as SNHLY and CDR2 as FYNNEI. The CDR3, as DNA: TGTGCCAGCAGAAAAAACAGGGCGGGGAGGGAGACCCAGTACTTC. Protein: CASRKNRAGRETQYF.

In this sample, this clone turned up many times. The genes are TRBV4-3 and TRBJ2-6, with D possibly matching TRBD1 (6 bases). Trimming cost V 0 bases and J 2 bases, with 8 bases left between them. From germline, CDR1 is LGHNA and CDR2 YSLEER. The CDR3 sequence is 16 residues long. The CDR3 is CASSQEWGPGANVLTF. The CDR3 DNA sequence: TGCGCCAGCAGCCAAGAGTGGGGGCCTGGGGCCAACGTCCTGACTTTC.

This clone was found a few times. One end of the junction does not line up with germline, which may come from a read error. The genes are TRBV2 and TRBJ1-2; no clear D gene. This CDR3 contains 13 residues. Per germline, CDR1 SNHLY and CDR2 FYNNEI. The CDR3 here is CASNALTDYGYTF. The CDR3 DNA follows: TGTGCCAGCAATGCCCTGACGGACTATGGCTACACCTTT.

A note on this clone: The conserved phenylalanine or tryptophan normally closing the CDR3 is absent here, so this likely arose from a read error. The chain has TRBV5-1 and TRBJ2-7; TRBD1 agrees at 10 bases. Germline assignment: CDR1 SGHRS and CDR2 YFSETQ. CDR3 size: 17 residues. V lost 0 bases and J lost 3; bases outside the gene matches: 9. CDR3 coding DNA: TGCGCCAGCAGCTTGGCTAACCTCCGGGACAGGGGCTACGAGCAGTACTCC. Translating gives CASSLANLRDRGYEQYS.

This clone was detected ten times or more. The chain is built from TRBV20-1 and TRBJ2-7, with 10 bases matching TRBD2. The germline CDR1 and CDR2 sequences are DFQATT and SNEGSKA (reference sequence). There are 16 residues in the CDR3. V shed 0 bases, J shed 3 bases, and the junction held 8 bases outside the gene matches. CDR3 sequence: CSAREGLAGDIYEQYF. In DNA form, the CDR3 reads TGCAGTGCTAGAGAGGGGCTAGCGGGAGATATCTACGAGCAGTACTTC.

This clone was seen repeatedly, ten times or more. V is TRBV2 and J is TRBJ2-4; tentatively, D is TRBD2 (6 bases). V was pared by 5 bases and J by 0 bases, with 14 bases between. The CDR3 length is 16 residues. CDR1 is SNHLY, CDR2 FYNNEI, per germline. CDR3 protein: CASSSLANLAKNIQYF. DNA for the CDR3: TGTGCCAGCAGTTCTCTAGCGAATCTAGCCAAAAACATTCAGTACTTC.

About this clone itself: Because the CDR3's place on the DNA is in doubt, the DNA is left out and the CDR3 is given as listed by TCRdb. CDR3: CASSLVGGGSRELFF. V gene TRBV7-2 combines with J gene TRBJ2-2; the tabulated D call, TRBD1, remains unverified against the DNA. The CDR3 is 15 amino acids long, termini counted. Germline CDR1 reads SGHTA; CDR2 reads FQGNSA.

In its sample, this clone was seen many times. The same CDR3 also results from other DNA sequences found in this sample. The V call is TRBV20-1, the J call TRBJ1-2, with D maybe TRBD1 (5 bases). V was shortened by 0 bases and J by 11 bases, with 7 bases between the two germline ends. CDR1 DFQATT and CDR2 SNEGSKA come from the germline V gene (reference sequence). The CDR3 covers 10 residues. The CDR3 DNA follows: TGCAGTGCTAGAGATAGGGGATACACCTTC. Amino acid sequence: CSARDRGYTF.